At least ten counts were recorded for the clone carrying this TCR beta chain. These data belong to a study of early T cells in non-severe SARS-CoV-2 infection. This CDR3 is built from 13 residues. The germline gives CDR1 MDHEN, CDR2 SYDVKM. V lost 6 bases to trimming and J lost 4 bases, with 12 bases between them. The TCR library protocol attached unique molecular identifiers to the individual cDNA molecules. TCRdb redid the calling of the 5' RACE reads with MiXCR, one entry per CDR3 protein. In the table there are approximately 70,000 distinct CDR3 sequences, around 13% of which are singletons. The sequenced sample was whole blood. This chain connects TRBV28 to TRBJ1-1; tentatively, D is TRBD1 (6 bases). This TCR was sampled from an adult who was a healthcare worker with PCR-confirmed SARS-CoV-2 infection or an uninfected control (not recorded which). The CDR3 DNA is TGTGCCAGCAGCTCTTTAGGGGGCACTGAAGCTTTCTTT. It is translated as CASSSLGGTEAFF.